This paragraph covers one T cell receptor beta chain sequence. Stated time point: week 3, after first cycle of checkpoint inhibitor. This sample is part of a study of blood T cell dynamics during melanoma immunotherapy. Only in-frame clones appear in the TCRdb table, and some are missing; sequencing was by immunoSEQ multiplex PCR. Of approximately 15,000 clones in the sample, 75% to 90% were seen once. Germline V gene sequence: CDR1 MDHEN, CDR2 SYDVKM. The CDR3 spans 15 residues. Trimming cost V 4 bases and J 4 bases, with 13 bases left between them. This TCR was sampled from a human donor with melanoma. The rearrangement joins TRBV28 to TRBJ1-4, with D possibly being TRBD1 (6 bases). The source was blood, collected from a patient treated with checkpoint blockade. Here the CDR3 DNA reads TGTGCCAGCAGTTCCGGGGGCAGGGGTAATGAAAAACTGTTTTTT. Residues: CASSSGGRGNEKLFF.